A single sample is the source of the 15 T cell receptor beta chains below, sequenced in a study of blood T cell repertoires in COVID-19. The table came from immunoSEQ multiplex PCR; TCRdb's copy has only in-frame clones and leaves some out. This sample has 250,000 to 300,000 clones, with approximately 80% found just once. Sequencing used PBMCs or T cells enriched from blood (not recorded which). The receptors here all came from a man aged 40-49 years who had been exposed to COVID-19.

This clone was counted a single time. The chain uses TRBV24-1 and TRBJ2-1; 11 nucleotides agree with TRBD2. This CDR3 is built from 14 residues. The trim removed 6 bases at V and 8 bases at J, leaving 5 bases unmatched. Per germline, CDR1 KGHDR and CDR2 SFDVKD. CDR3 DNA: TGTGCCACCAGTCCAACTAGCGGGAGTTATGAGCAGTTCTTC. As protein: CATSPTSGSYEQFF.

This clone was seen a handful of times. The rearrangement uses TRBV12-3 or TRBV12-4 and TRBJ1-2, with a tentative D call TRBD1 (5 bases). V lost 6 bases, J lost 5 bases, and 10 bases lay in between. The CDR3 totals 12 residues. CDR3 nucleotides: TGTGCCAGCAGCCGACAGCAATATGGCTACACCTTC. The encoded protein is CASSRQQYGYTF.

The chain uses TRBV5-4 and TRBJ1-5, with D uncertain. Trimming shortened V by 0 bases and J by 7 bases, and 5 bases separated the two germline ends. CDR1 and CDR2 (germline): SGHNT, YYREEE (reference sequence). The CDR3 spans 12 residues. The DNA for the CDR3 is TGTGCCAGCAGCTTGGATGGCCAGCCCCAGCATTTT. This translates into CASSLDGQPQHF.

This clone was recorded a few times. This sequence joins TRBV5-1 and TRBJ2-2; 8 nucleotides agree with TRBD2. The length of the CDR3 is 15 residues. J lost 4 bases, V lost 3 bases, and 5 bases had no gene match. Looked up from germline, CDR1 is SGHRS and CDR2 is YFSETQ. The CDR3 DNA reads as TGCGCCAGCAGCTCCGGGGGGGGTTCCACCGGGGAGCTGTTTTTT. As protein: CASSSGGGSTGELFF. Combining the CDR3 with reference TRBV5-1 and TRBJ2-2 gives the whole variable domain KAGVTQTPRYLIKTRGQQVTLSCSPISGHRSVSWYQQTPGQGLQFLFEYFSETQRNKGNFPGRFSGRQFSNSRSEMNVSTLELGDSALYLCASSSGGGSTGELFFGEGSRLTVL.

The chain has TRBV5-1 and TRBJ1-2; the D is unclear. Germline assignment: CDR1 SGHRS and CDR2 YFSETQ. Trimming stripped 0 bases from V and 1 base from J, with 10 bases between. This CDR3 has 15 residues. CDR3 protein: CASSLDSSFNYGYTF. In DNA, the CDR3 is TGCGCCAGCAGCTTGGACAGTTCCTTTAACTATGGCTACACCTTC. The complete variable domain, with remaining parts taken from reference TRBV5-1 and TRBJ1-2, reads KAGVTQTPRYLIKTRGQQVTLSCSPISGHRSVSWYQQTPGQGLQFLFEYFSETQRNKGNFPGRFSGRQFSNSRSEMNVSTLELGDSALYLCASSLDSSFNYGYTFGSGTRLTVV.

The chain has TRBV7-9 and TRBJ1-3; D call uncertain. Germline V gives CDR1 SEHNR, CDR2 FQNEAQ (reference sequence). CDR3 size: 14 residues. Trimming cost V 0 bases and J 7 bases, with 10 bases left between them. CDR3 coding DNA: TGTGCCAGCAGCTTAGCCCTTCGTCTCAACACCATATATTTT. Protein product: CASSLALRLNTIYF.

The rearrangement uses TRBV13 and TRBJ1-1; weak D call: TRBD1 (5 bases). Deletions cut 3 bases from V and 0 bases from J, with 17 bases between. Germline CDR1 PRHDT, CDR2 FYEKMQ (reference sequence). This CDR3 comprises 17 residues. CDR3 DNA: TGTGCCAGCAGCTTGGGCAGGGATTACATCATGAACACTGAAGCTTTCTTT. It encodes CASSLGRDYIMNTEAFF.

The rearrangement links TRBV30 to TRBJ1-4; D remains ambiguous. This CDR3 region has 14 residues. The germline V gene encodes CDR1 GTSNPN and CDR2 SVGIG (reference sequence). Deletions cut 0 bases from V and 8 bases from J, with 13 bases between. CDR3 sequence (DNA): TGTGCCTGGAGTGTACAGTCAGTTATGGAAAAACTGTTTTTT. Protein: CAWSVQSVMEKLFF.

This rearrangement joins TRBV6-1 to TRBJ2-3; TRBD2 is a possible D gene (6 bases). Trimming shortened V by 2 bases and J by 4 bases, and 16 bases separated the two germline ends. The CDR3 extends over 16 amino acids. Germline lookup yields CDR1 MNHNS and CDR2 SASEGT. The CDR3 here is CASSERGRGSPDTQYF. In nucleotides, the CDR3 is TGTGCCAGCAGTGAACGGGGCCGGGGGTCCCCAGATACGCAGTATTTT.

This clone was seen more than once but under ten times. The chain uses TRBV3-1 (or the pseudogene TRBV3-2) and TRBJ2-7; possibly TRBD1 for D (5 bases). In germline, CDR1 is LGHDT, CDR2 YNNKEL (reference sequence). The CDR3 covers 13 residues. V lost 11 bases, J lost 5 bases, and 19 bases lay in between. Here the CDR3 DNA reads TGTGCCGGGCCAAGAAGGGGTGACGACGAGCAGTACTTC. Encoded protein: CAGPRRGDDEQYF.

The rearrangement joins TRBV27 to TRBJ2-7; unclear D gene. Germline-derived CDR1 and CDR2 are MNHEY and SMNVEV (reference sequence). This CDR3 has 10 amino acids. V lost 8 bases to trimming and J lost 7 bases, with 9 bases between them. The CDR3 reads CASGLAEQYF. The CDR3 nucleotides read TGTGCCAGCGGCTTAGCTGAGCAGTACTTC.

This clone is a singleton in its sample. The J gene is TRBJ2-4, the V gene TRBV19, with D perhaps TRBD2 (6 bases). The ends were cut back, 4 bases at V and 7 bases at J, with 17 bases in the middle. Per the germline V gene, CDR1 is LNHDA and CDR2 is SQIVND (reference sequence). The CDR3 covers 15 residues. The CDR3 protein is CASSKEEGTANIQYF. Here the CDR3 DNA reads TGTGCCAGTAGTAAAGAGGAGGGGACGGCTAACATTCAGTACTTC.

The CDR3 nucleotides are TGTGCCAGCAGCTCGAGGCCGGGACAGGGCTACGAGCAGTACTTC. Translating gives CASSSRPGQGYEQYF. This chain uses TRBV5-5 with TRBJ2-7; 9 bases agree with TRBD1. The V segment lost 3 bases and the J segment 3 bases; nucleotides outside the gene matches: 7. Per the germline V gene, CDR1 is SGHKS and CDR2 is YYEKEE (reference sequence). The CDR3 runs 15 residues.

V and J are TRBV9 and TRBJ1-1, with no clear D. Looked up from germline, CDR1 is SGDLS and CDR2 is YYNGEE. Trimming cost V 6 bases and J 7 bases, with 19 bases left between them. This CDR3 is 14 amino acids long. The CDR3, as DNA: TGTGCCAGCACCCCGACTACAGATCCTTATGAAGCTTTCTTT. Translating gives CASTPTTDPYEAFF.

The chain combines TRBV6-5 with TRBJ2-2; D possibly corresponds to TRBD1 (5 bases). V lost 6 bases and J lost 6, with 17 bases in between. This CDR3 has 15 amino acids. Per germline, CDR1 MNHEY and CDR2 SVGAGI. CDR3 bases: TGTGCCAGCAGGGGCTTGGGGCGCGACCCCGGGGAGCTGTTTTTT. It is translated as CASRGLGRDPGELFF.